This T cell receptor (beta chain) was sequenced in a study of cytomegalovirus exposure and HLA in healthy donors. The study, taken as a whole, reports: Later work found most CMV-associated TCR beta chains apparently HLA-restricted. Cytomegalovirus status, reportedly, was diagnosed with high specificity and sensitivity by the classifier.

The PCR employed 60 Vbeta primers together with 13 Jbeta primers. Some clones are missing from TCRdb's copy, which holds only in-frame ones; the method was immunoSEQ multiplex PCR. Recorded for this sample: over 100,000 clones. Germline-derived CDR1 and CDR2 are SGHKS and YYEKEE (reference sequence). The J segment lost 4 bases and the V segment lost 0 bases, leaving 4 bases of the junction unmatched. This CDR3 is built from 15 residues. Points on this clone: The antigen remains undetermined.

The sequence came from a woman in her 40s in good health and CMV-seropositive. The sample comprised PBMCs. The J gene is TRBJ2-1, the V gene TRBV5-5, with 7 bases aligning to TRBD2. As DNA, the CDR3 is TGTGCCAGCAGCTTGGCAGCGGGGAAGTACAATGAGCAGTTCTTC. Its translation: CASSLAAGKYNEQFF.